This T cell receptor (beta chain) was sequenced for a study of T cell responses to AZD1222 COVID-19 vaccine. General study points: Receipt of two AZD1222 doses was followed by a rise in Spike-specific TCR breadth and depth. Seropositivity was recorded at baseline in only a handful of AZD1222 recipients.

V lost 2 bases and J lost 13; bases outside the gene matches: 12. Looked up from germline, CDR1 is SGDLS and CDR2 is YYNGEE. The CDR3 sequence is 15 residues long. Pooled together were second doses at about 4 or about 12 weeks. Assay used: immunoSEQ multiplex PCR; TCRdb lists only in-frame clones, some missing. The sample yields about 69,000 clones, less than 85% seen once. About this clone itself: Its antigen is unidentified.

The sequence was obtained from an adult who received the AZD1222 COVID-19 vaccine. The rearrangement links TRBV9 to TRBJ2-1, with TRBD2 identical over 10 bases. The specimen was peripheral blood, collected 28 days after the second AZD1222 dose. CDR3 nucleotides: TGTGCCAGCAGCGTTGCCCCCGGGACTAGCGATAATCAGTTCTTC. It translates to CASSVAPGTSDNQFF.